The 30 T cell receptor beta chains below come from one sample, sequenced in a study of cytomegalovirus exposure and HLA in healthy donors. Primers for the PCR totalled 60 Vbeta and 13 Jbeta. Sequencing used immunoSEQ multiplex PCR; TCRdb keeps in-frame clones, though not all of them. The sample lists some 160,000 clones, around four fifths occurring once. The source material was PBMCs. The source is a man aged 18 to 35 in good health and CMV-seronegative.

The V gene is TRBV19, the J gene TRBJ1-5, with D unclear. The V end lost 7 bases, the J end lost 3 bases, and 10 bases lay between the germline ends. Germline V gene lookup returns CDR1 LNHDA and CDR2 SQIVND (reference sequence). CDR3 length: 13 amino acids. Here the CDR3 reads CASTIAFNQPQHF. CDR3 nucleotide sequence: TGTGCCAGTACCATAGCATTCAATCAGCCCCAGCATTTT.

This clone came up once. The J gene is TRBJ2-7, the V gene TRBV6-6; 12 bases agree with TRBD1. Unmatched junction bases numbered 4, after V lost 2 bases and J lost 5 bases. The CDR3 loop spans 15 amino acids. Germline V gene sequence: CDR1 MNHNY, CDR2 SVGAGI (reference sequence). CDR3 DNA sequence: TGTGCCAGCAGTTACCCCGGGACAGGGGGCAACGAGCAGTACTTC. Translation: CASSYPGTGGNEQYF.

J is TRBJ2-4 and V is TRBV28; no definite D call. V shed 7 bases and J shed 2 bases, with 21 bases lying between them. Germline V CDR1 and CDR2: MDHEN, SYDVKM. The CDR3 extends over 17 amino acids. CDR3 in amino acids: CASNLAFRGPPKNIQYF. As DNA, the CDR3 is TGTGCCAGCAATCTGGCCTTTCGAGGCCCCCCCAAAAACATTCAGTACTTC. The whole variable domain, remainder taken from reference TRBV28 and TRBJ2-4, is DVKVTQSSRYLVKRTGEKVFLECVQDMDHENMFWYRQDPGLGLRLIYFSYDVKMKEKGDIPEGYSVSREKKERFSLILESASTNQTSMYLCASNLAFRGPPKNIQYFGAGTRLSVL.

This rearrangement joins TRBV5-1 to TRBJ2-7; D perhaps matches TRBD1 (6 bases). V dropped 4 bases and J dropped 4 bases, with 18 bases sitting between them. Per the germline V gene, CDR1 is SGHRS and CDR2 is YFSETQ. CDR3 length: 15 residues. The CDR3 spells CASSPGPDRWYEQYF. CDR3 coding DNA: TGCGCCAGCAGCCCCGGACCCGACAGGTGGTACGAGCAGTACTTC.

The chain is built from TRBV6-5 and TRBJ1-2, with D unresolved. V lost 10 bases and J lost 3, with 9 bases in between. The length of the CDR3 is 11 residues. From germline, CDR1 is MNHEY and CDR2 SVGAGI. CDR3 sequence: CATGMYYGYTF. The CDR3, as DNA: TGTGCCACCGGGATGTACTATGGCTACACCTTC.

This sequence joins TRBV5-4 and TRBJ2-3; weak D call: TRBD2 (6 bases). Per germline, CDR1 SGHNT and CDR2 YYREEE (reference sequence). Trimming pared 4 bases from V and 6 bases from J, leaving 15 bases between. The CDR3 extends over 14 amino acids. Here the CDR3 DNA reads TGTGCCAGCAGCCCGGACCCGAGCGGGGATACGCAGTATTTT. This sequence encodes CASSPDPSGDTQYF.

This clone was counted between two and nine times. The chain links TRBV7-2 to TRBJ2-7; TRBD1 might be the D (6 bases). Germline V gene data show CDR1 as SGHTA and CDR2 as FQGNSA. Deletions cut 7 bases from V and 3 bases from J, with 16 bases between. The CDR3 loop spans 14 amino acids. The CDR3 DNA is TGTGCCAGCACCCCTATGGGCAGGGGCTACGAGCAGTACTTC. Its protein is CASTPMGRGYEQYF.

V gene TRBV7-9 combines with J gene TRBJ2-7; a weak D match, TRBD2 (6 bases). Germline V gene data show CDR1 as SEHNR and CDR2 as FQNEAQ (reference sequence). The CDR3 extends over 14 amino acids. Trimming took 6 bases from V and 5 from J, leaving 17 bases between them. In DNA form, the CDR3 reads TGTGCCAGCAGTTCCACGGGACTTCCGCACGAGCAGTACTTC. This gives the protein CASSSTGLPHEQYF.

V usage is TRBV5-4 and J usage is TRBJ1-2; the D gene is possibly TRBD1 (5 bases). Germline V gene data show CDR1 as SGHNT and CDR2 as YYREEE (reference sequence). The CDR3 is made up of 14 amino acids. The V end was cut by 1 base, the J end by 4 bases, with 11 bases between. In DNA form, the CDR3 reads TGTGCCAGCAGCTTGCCCAGGGAGGGCTATGGCTACACCTTC. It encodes CASSLPREGYGYTF.

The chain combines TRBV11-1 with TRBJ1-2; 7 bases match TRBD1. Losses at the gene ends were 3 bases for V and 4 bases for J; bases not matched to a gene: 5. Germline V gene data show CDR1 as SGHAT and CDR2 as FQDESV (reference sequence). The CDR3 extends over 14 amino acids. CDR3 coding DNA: TGTGCCAGCAGCTTGGGACAGCTGTCCTATGGCTACACCTTC. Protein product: CASSLGQLSYGYTF.

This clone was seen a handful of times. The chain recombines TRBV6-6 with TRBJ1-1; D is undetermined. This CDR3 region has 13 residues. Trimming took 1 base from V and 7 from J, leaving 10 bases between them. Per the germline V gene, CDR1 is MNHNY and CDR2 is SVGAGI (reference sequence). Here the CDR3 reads CASSYLEGSEAFF. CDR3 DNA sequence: TGTGCCAGCAGTTACTTGGAGGGCAGTGAAGCTTTCTTT.

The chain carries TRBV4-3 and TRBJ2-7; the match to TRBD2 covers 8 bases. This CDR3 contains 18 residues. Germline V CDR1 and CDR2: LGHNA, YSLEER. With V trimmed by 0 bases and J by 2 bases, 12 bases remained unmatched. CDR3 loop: CASSQDTPGGGAAYEQYF. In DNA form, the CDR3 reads TGCGCCAGCAGCCAAGATACCCCGGGGGGGGGCGCAGCCTACGAGCAGTACTTC.

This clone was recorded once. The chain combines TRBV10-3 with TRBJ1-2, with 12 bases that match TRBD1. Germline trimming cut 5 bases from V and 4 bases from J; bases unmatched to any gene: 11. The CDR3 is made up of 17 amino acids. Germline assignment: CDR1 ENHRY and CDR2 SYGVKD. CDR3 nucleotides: TGTGCCATCAGTAACCGGGACAGGGGGCCCTCAGGCTATGGCTACACCTTC. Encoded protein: CAISNRDRGPSGYGYTF.

DNA of the CDR3: TGCGCCAGCAGTCGGGGGGGAAGCAATCAGCCCCAGCATTTT. It specifies CASSRGGSNQPQHF. V gene TRBV4-1 combines with J gene TRBJ1-5; D is possibly TRBD1 (5 bases). Germline V gene sequence: CDR1 MGHRA, CDR2 YSYEKL. V dropped 6 bases and J dropped 1 base, with 10 bases sitting between them. The CDR3 consists of 14 residues.

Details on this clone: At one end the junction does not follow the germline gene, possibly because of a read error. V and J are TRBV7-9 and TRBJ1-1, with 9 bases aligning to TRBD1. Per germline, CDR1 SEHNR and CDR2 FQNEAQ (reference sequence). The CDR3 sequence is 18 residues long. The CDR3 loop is CSSSPSGTGIMGRTEAFF. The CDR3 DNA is TGTTCCAGCAGCCCGTCCGGGACAGGGATAATGGGGAGGACTGAAGCTTTCTTT.

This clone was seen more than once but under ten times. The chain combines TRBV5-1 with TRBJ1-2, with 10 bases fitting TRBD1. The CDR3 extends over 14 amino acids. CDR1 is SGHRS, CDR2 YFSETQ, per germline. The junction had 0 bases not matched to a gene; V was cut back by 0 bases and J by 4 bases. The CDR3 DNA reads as TGCGCCAGCAGCTTGGGACAGGGGGCCTATGGCTACACCTTC. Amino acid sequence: CASSLGQGAYGYTF. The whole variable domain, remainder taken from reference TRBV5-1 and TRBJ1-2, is KAGVTQTPRYLIKTRGQQVTLSCSPISGHRSVSWYQQTPGQGLQFLFEYFSETQRNKGNFPGRFSGRQFSNSRSEMNVSTLELGDSALYLCASSLGQGAYGYTFGSGTRLTVV.

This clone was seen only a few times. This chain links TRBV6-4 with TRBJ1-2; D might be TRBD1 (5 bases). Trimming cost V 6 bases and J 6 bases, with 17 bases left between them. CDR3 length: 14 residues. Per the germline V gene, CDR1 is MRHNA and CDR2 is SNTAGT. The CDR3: CASRDPGGWDGYTF. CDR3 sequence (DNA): TGTGCCAGCAGGGACCCGGGGGGGTGGGATGGCTACACCTTC.

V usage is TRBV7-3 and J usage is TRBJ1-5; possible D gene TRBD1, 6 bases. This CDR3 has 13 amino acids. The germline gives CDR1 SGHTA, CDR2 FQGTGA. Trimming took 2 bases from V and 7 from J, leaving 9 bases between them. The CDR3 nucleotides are TGTGCCAGCAGCTTAGACAGGAACCAGCCCCAGCATTTT. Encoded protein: CASSLDRNQPQHF.

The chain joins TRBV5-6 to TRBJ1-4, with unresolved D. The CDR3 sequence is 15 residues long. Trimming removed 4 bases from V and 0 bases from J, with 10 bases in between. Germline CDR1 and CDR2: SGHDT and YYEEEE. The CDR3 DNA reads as TGTGCCAGCAGCCCTTCGACTTCAACTAATGAAAAACTGTTTTTT. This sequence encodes CASSPSTSTNEKLFF. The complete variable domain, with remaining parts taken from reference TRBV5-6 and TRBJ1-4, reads DAGVTQSPTHLIKTRGQQVTLRCSPKSGHDTVSWYQQALGQGPQFIFQYYEEEERQRGNFPDRFSGHQFPNYSSELNVNALLLGDSALYLCASSPSTSTNEKLFFGSGTQLSVL.

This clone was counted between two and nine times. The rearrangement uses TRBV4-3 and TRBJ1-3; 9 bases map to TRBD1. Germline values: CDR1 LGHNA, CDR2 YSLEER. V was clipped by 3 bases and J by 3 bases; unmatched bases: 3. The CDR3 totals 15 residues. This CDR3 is CASSQATGGGNTIYF. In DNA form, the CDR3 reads TGCGCCAGCAGCCAGGCGACAGGGGGTGGAAACACCATATATTTT.

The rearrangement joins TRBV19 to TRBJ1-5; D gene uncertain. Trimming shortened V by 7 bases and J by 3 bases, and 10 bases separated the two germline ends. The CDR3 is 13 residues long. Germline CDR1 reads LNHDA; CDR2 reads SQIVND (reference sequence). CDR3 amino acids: CASTGFPNQPQHF. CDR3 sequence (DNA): TGTGCCAGTACGGGGTTCCCCAATCAGCCCCAGCATTTT. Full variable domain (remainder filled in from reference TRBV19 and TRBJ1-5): DGGITQSPKYLFRKEGQNVTLSCEQNLNHDAMYWYRQDPGQGLRLIYYSQIVNDFQKGDIAEGYSVSREKKESFPLTVTSAQKNPTAFYLCASTGFPNQPQHFGDGTRLSIL.

In DNA form, the CDR3 reads TGCGCCAGCAGTGAAGAGCGGGGGAGACCTCACGAGACCCAGTACTTC. Its translation: CASSEERGRPHETQYF. This sequence joins TRBV10-1 and TRBJ2-5, with TRBD2 identical over 8 bases. The CDR3 has 16 amino acids. Looked up from germline, CDR1 is WNHNN and CDR2 is SYGVQD (reference sequence). V trimming: 3 bases; J trimming: 5 bases; junction bases outside the gene matches: 11.

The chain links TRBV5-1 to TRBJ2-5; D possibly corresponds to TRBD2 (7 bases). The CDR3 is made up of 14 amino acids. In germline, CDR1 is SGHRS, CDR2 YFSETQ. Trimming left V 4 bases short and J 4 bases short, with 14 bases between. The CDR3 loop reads CASSPRGRGETQYF. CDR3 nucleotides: TGCGCCAGCAGCCCTAGGGGGAGGGGAGAGACCCAGTACTTC.

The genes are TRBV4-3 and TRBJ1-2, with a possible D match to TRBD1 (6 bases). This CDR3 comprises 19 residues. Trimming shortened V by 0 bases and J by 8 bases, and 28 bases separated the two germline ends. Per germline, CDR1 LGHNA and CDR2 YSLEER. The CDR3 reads CASSQDRGAKLLSTGGYTF. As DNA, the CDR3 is TGCGCCAGCAGCCAAGATCGGGGGGCCAAATTACTATCTACGGGGGGCTACACCTTC.

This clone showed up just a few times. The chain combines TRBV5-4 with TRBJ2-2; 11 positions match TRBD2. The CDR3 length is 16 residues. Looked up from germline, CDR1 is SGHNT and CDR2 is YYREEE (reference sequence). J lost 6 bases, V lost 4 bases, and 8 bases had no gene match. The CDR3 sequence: CASSPYSGGAAGELFF. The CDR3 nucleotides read TGTGCCAGCAGCCCCTATAGCGGGGGGGCGGCCGGGGAGCTGTTTTTT. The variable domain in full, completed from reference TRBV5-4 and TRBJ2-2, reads ETGVTQSPTHLIKTRGQQVTLRCSSQSGHNTVSWYQQALGQGPQFIFQYYREEENGRGNFPPRFSGLQFPNYSSELNVNALELDDSALYLCASSPYSGGAAGELFFGEGSRLTVL.

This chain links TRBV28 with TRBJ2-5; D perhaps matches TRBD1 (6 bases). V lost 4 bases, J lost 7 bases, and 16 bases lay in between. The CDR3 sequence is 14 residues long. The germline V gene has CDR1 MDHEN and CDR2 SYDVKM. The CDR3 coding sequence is TGTGCCAGCAGTTACCCCGGCCCCAGGGGGACCCAGTACTTC. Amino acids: CASSYPGPRGTQYF.

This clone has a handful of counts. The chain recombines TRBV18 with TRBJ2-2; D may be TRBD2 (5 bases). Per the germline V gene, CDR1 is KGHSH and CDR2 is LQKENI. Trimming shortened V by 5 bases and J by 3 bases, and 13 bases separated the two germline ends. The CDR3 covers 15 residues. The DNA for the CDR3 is TGTGCCAGCTCATTTAGCCATAGCGACACCGGGGAGCTGTTTTTT. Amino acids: CASSFSHSDTGELFF.

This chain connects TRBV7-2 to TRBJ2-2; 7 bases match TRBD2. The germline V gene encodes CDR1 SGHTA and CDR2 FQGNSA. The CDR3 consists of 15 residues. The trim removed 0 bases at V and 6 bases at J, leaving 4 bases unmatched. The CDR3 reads CASSLAGTTPGELFF. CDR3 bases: TGTGCCAGCAGCTTAGCCGGGACTACCCCCGGGGAGCTGTTTTTT. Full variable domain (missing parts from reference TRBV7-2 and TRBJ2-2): GAGVSQSPSNKVTEKGKDVELRCDPISGHTALYWYRQSLGQGLEFLIYFQGNSAPDKSGLPSDRFSAERTGGSVSTLTIQRTQQEDSAVYLCASSLAGTTPGELFFGEGSRLTVL.

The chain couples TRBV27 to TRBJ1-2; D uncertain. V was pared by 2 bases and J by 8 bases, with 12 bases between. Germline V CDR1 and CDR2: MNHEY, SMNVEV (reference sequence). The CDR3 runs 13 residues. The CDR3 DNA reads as TGTGCCAGCAGTTTAAACCAGGTGGGCGGCTACACCTTC. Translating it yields CASSLNQVGGYTF.

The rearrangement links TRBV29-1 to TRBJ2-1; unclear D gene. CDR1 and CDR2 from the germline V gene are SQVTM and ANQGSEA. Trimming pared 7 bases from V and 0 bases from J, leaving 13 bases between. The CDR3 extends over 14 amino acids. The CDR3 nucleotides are TGCAGCGCCGGTTTTACAGTCTCCTACAATGAGCAGTTCTTC. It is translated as CSAGFTVSYNEQFF.